The 30 T cell receptor beta chains below all came from one sample that was sequenced in a study of T cells in Graves' hyperthyroidism and ophthalmopathy. From RNA transcripts, TCR beta CDR3 regions were amplified. Primed by the HTBI set, a first-round RT-PCR was run on the TCR CDR3. TCRdb redid the calling of the multiplex PCR reads with MiXCR, one entry per CDR3 protein. The sample lists 310,000 or so distinct CDR3 sequences, 17% seen once, with approximately 57% in the top ten. The sample comprised blood. The source of these receptors is a woman aged 55-75 years with Graves' ophthalmopathy.

The chain recombines TRBV4-3 with TRBJ1-2; no reliable D call. Trimming removed 0 bases from V and 4 bases from J, with 15 bases in between. Germline CDR1 LGHNA, CDR2 YSLEER. The CDR3 extends over 16 amino acids. In nucleotides, the CDR3 is TGCGCCAGCAGCCAAGACTTTACGGGGATCGGCTATGGCTACACCTTC. Protein product: CASSQDFTGIGYGYTF.

This clonotype appeared many times. V and J are TRBV5-8 and TRBJ2-7, with 7 bases that match TRBD1. V shed 3 bases and J 4 bases; nucleotides not matched to a gene: 10. Germline V CDR1 and CDR2: SGHTS, YDEGEE. The CDR3 covers 15 residues. CDR3 in amino acids: CASSSAEGAVYEQYF. The CDR3 bases are TGTGCCAGCAGCTCCGCAGAGGGGGCGGTTTACGAGCAGTACTTC. Complete variable domain (other parts from reference TRBV5-8 and TRBJ2-7): EAGVTQSPTHLIKTRGQQATLRCSPISGHTSVYWYQQALGLGLQFLLWYDEGEERNRGNFPPRFSGRQFPNYSSELNVNALELEDSALYLCASSSAEGAVYEQYFGPGTRLTVT.

Of note for this clonotype: This may stem from a read error, because a much larger clone lies one nucleotide away. This CDR3 fails to terminate in the conserved phenylalanine or tryptophan, so it likely reflects a read error. The V and J genes are TRBV3-1 and TRBJ1-1; TRBD1 is a possible D gene (6 bases). CDR1 is LGHDT, CDR2 YNNKEL, per germline (reference sequence). V lost 7 bases, J lost 4 bases, and 19 bases lay in between. The CDR3 has 15 amino acids. The CDR3 region has the DNA TGTGCCAGCAAGAAGGGTACGGGGGGCGTCACTGAAGCTTTCCTT. Protein: CASKKGTGGVTEAFL.

The table lists this clonotype with many counts. The chain recombines TRBV28 with TRBJ2-7, with D perhaps being TRBD1 or TRBD2 (5 bases each). Germline V gives CDR1 MDHEN, CDR2 SYDVKM. This CDR3 comprises 14 residues. Deletions cut 8 bases from V and 6 bases from J, with 20 bases between. CDR3 bases: TGTGCCAGCCAAAAGGGCAGGGCAGGAGGCGAGCAGTACTTC. Translated, it gives CASQKGRAGGEQYF.

This clonotype was found many times. The chain links TRBV6-2 or TRBV6-3 to TRBJ2-3, with 9 bases identical to TRBD1. Germline V gene data show CDR1 as MNHEY and CDR2 as SVGEGT. With V trimmed by 7 bases and J by 4 bases, 12 bases remained unmatched. The CDR3 length is 16 residues. In DNA, the CDR3 is TGTGCCAGCACCCACGGACAGGGGATAGTCGCAGATACGCAGTATTTT. Encoded protein: CASTHGQGIVADTQYF.

For this clonotype: Sequence at one end of the junction differs from germline and may be a read error. The chain uses TRBV6-1 and TRBJ2-1, with D possibly being TRBD1 or TRBD2 (5 bases each). The CDR3 sequence is 13 residues long. Germline V gene lookup returns CDR1 MNHNS and CDR2 SASEGT. The CDR3: CASSGPGPLLIVF. CDR3 coding DNA: TGTGCCAGCAGTGGGCCGGGACCCCTATTGATCGTCTTC.

The table lists this clonotype with many counts. The chain recombines TRBV7-2 with TRBJ2-1, with D possibly matching TRBD2 (5 bases). CDR3 size: 15 residues. The V end was cut by 8 bases, the J end by 4 bases, with 18 bases between. Germline V gene sequence: CDR1 SGHTA, CDR2 FQGNSA. CDR3 residues: CASERLPPDYNEQFF. Written as DNA, the CDR3 is TGTGCCAGCGAACGACTACCCCCGGATTACAATGAGCAGTTCTTC.

This clonotype was seen repeatedly, ten times or more. V usage is TRBV7-3 and J usage is TRBJ2-2; D is possibly TRBD1 (5 bases). In germline, CDR1 is SGHTA, CDR2 FQGTGA. Trimming cost V 3 bases and J 3 bases, with 8 bases left between them. This CDR3 has 14 amino acids. The CDR3 nucleotides are TGTGCCAGCAGCTTTGACAGATACACCGGGGAGCTGTTTTTT. It translates to CASSFDRYTGELFF.

At least ten counts were recorded for this clonotype. The chain combines TRBV6-5 with TRBJ2-7; the D is unclear. Trimming pared 1 base from V and 3 bases from J, leaving 7 bases between. This CDR3 region has 13 residues. Per germline, CDR1 MNHEY and CDR2 SVGAGI. The CDR3 bases are TGTGCCAGCAGTTACTTGCCGAACTACGAGCAGTACTTC. This sequence encodes CASSYLPNYEQYF.

This clonotype was counted many times. This chain's CDR3 is CASTETGSPETQYF. DNA for the CDR3: TGTGCCAGCACCGAAACAGGGTCTCCAGAGACCCAGTACTTC. The rearrangement uses TRBV12-3 or TRBV12-4 and TRBJ2-5, with D possibly matching TRBD1 (6 bases). V lost 7 bases to trimming and J lost 4 bases, with 16 bases between them. This CDR3 contains 14 residues.

The CDR3 spells CASSFHNQNEQFF. In nucleotides, the CDR3 is TGTGCCAGCAGTTTTCATAATCAGAATGAGCAGTTCTTC. The chain employs TRBV12-3 or TRBV12-4 and TRBJ2-1; D ambiguous. The CDR3 has 13 residues. V was trimmed by 3 bases and J by 7 bases, leaving 10 bases between them.

This clonotype was observed a few times. The chain recombines TRBV18 with TRBJ1-4; D is unresolved. CDR3 length: 15 residues. Trimming shortened V by 0 bases and J by 8 bases, and 13 bases separated the two germline ends. CDR1 KGHSH and CDR2 LQKENI come from the germline V gene. In nucleotides, the CDR3 is TGTGCCAGCTCACCACCGTCGACGGTTTCGGAAAAACTGTTTTTT. This codes for CASSPPSTVSEKLFF.

V gene TRBV7-6 combines with J gene TRBJ2-4, with no clear D. V gave up 5 bases and J gave up 3 bases, with 11 bases separating them. The CDR3 loop spans 14 amino acids. The germline CDR1 and CDR2 sequences are SGHVS and FNYEAQ. The CDR3 sequence: CASSLGSGKNIQYF. The CDR3 DNA reads TGTGCCAGCAGCCTCGGGTCTGGCAAAAACATTCAGTACTTC.

Details on this clonotype: One end of the junction does not line up with germline, which may come from a read error. The chain recombines TRBV28 with TRBJ2-4, with TRBD1 as a possible D gene (5 bases). CDR1 and CDR2 (germline): MDHEN, SYDVKM. This CDR3 region has 18 residues. The CDR3 sequence is CACSQDTALAGIGNIQHF. The CDR3 bases are TGTGCCTGCAGCCAAGATACCGCACTTGCAGGGATAGGGAACATTCAGCACTTC.

To note about this clonotype: One end of the junction is discordant with germline, which a read error may explain. The chain recombines TRBV5-1 with TRBJ1-2; TRBD1 is a possible D gene (6 bases). Germline assignment: CDR1 SGHRS and CDR2 YFSETQ. The CDR3 consists of 15 residues. Here the CDR3 DNA reads TGCCCCAGCAGCTGGACAGTTTCTGAGGGTGATGGCTACACCTTC. Protein sequence: CPSSWTVSEGDGYTF. The full variable domain, its missing parts supplied by reference TRBV5-1 and TRBJ1-2, is KAGVTQTPRYLIKTRGQQVTLSCSPISGHRSVSWYQQTPGQGLQFLFEYFSETQRNKGNFPGRFSGRQFSNSRSEMNVSTLELGDSALYLCPSSWTVSEGDGYTFGSGTRLTVV.

This clonotype was counted many times. The genes are TRBV20-1 and TRBJ1-1; 9 bases fit TRBD1. The CDR3 runs 12 residues. Trimming removed 6 bases from V and 4 bases from J; junction bases left unmatched: 3. The germline gives CDR1 DFQATT, CDR2 SNEGSKA (reference sequence). CDR3 loop: CSAKTGGTEAFF. CDR3 nucleotides: TGCAGTGCAAAGACAGGGGGCACTGAAGCTTTCTTT.

In its sample, this clonotype was seen a few times. J is TRBJ2-6 and V is TRBV7-3; TRBD1 matches at 7 bases. Germline V gene sequence: CDR1 SGHTA, CDR2 FQGTGA. CDR3 length: 17 residues. V was pared by 2 bases and J by 0 bases, with 4 bases of the junction left unmatched. The CDR3 sequence is CASSLGDRSSGANVLTF. The DNA for the CDR3 is TGTGCCAGCAGCTTAGGGGACAGAAGCTCTGGGGCCAACGTCCTGACTTTC. Based on the CDR3 plus reference TRBV7-3 and TRBJ2-6, the full variable domain is GAGVSQTPSNKVTEKGKYVELRCDPISGHTALYWYRQSLGQGPEFLIYFQGTGAADDSGLPNDRFFAVRPEGSVSTLKIQRTERGDSAVYLCASSLGDRSSGANVLTFGAGSRLTVL.

This clonotype was picked up a small number of times. The V call is TRBV12-3 or TRBV12-4, the J call TRBJ1-1, with D perhaps TRBD1 (5 bases). Trimming shortened V by 5 bases and J by 7 bases, and 11 bases separated the two germline ends. This CDR3 has 12 residues. The CDR3 region is CASSPSGIEAFF. As DNA, the CDR3 is TGTGCCAGCAGTCCTTCAGGGATTGAAGCTTTCTTT.

This clonotype has at least ten counts. V is TRBV7-3 and J is TRBJ2-5, with 10 nucleotides matching TRBD1. The CDR3 runs 13 residues. Trimming cost V 5 bases and J 6 bases; bases outside gene matches: 3. Looked up from germline, CDR1 is SGHTA and CDR2 is FQGTGA. This chain's CDR3 is CASSQGQGQTQYF. For the CDR3, the DNA is TGTGCCAGCAGCCAGGGACAGGGGCAGACCCAGTACTTC.

For this clonotype: A much more abundant neighbour one base away suggests this may be a read error. V and J are TRBV6-1 and TRBJ2-1; either TRBD1 or TRBD2 may fit D (6 bases each). The CDR3 runs 13 residues. Germline V gives CDR1 MNHNS, CDR2 SASEGT. The CDR3 loop reads CASRGWGDNEQLF. Here the CDR3 DNA reads TGTGCCAGCCGCGGTTGGGGGGACAATGAGCAGCTCTTC.

This clonotype has at least ten counts. The chain joins TRBV6-1 to TRBJ2-3; D possibly corresponds to TRBD1 (6 bases). This CDR3 spans 14 amino acids. Germline CDR1 is MNHNS and CDR2 is SASEGT. The V end lost 7 bases, the J end lost 5 bases, and 16 bases lay between the germline ends. DNA of the CDR3: TGTGCCAGCACCAAACTGGGGGCAGGAGATACGCAGTATTTT. Protein product: CASTKLGAGDTQYF.

This clonotype was counted many times. The V gene is TRBV20-1, the J gene TRBJ1-1; D is undetermined. In germline, CDR1 is DFQATT, CDR2 SNEGSKA (reference sequence). The ends were cut back, 1 base at V and 3 bases at J, with 12 bases in the middle. The CDR3 runs 14 residues. CDR3 region: CSARAPQRYTEAFF. CDR3 nucleotide sequence: TGCAGTGCTAGAGCCCCACAGAGATACACTGAAGCTTTCTTT.

This clonotype was seen ten or more times. This chain joins TRBV29-1 and TRBJ1-1; D gene uncertain. The V gene's germline CDR1 is SQVTM and CDR2 ANQGSEA. This CDR3 comprises 13 residues. The V and J ends lost 4 bases and 4 bases respectively, with 13 bases between them. CDR3 in amino acids: CSVVGNGVTEAFF. CDR3 DNA: TGCAGCGTTGTGGGCAACGGTGTCACTGAAGCTTTCTTT.

Only a few counts were recorded for this clonotype. The CDR3 coding sequence is TGTGCCATCAGTGAGTCGTCAGGAGGGGTAGGAACTCAGTACTTC. This translates into CAISESSGGVGTQYF. V is TRBV10-3 and J is TRBJ2-4; D may be TRBD2 (6 bases). This CDR3 is built from 15 residues. Per the germline V gene, CDR1 is ENHRY and CDR2 is SYGVKD. The V end was cut by 0 bases, the J end by 12 bases, with 18 bases between.

This chain uses TRBV10-3 with TRBJ2-5; 7 bases are a match to TRBD1. The CDR3 runs 14 residues. From germline, CDR1 is ENHRY and CDR2 SYGVKD. V gave up 3 bases and J gave up 3 bases; unmatched junction bases: 4. The CDR3 coding sequence is TGTGCCATCAGTGAAGCCGGGACAGAAGAGACCCAGTACTTC. Protein sequence: CAISEAGTEETQYF.

In its sample, this clonotype was seen many times. This chain connects TRBV20-1 to TRBJ2-3; D may be TRBD2 (6 bases). CDR1 and CDR2 (germline): DFQATT, SNEGSKA (reference sequence). The germline V and J ends were trimmed by 0 bases and 1 base, with 11 bases remaining between them. The length of the CDR3 is 15 residues. The chain's CDR3 is CSARDGVAGTDTQYF. The CDR3 nucleotides are TGCAGTGCTAGAGATGGAGTAGCGGGCACAGATACGCAGTATTTT.

This clonotype has only a few counts. V is TRBV6-1 and J is TRBJ1-2, with 8 bases aligning to TRBD1. The CDR3 loop spans 14 amino acids. Losses at the gene ends were 6 bases for V and 6 bases for J; bases not matched to a gene: 9. Germline V lookup: CDR1 MNHNS, CDR2 SASEGT. The DNA of the CDR3 is TGTGCCAGCAGACTGGACAGGGATGTACATGGCTACACCTTC. It specifies CASRLDRDVHGYTF.

This clonotype showed up many times. The rearrangement links TRBV7-2 to TRBJ2-1; TRBD1 aligns across 7 bases. Trimming took 5 bases from V and 4 from J; bases not matched to a gene: 8. The CDR3 length is 15 residues. Germline lookup yields CDR1 SGHTA and CDR2 FQGNSA. In nucleotides, the CDR3 is TGTGCCAGCAGCCCAGGGACAGCTTCATACAATGAGCAGTTCTTC. This sequence encodes CASSPGTASYNEQFF.

This chain uses TRBV7-8 with TRBJ1-2, with a weak D call TRBD1 (5 bases). Trimming left V 4 bases short and J 4 bases short, with 19 bases between. The CDR3 loop spans 16 amino acids. CDR1 and CDR2 (germline): SGHVS, FQNEAQ. The CDR3 region is CASSSRGGGRTYGYTF. CDR3 sequence (DNA): TGTGCCAGCAGCTCCCGCGGGGGGGGTCGGACCTATGGCTACACCTTC.

This clonotype was recorded many times. The rearrangement uses TRBV11-2 and TRBJ1-1; D is uncertain. The CDR3 sequence is 13 residues long. Deletions cut 0 bases from V and 3 bases from J, with 5 bases between. Germline values: CDR1 SGHAT, CDR2 FQNNGV. This CDR3 is CASSLDVDTEAFF. The CDR3 nucleotides read TGTGCCAGCAGCTTAGATGTTGACACTGAAGCTTTCTTT.